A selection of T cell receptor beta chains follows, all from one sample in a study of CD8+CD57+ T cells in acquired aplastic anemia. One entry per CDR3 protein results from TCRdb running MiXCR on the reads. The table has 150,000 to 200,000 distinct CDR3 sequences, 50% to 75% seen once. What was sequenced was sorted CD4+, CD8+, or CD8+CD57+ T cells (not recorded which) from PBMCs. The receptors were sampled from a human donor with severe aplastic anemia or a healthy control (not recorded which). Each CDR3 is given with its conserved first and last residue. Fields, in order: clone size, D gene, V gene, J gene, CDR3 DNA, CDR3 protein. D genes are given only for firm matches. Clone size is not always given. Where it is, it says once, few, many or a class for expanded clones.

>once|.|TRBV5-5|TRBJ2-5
TGTGCCAGCAGTAACCCACAGGGCCGAGAGACCCAGTACTTC
CASSNPQGRETQYF
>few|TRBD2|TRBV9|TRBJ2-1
TGTGCCAGCAGCGTAACCAGGACTAGCGGGAACAATGAGCAGTTCTTC
CASSVTRTSGNNEQFF
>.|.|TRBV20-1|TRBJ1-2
TGCAGTGCTAGCCCACAGGGAGGGTATGGCTACACCTTC
CSASPQGGYGYTF
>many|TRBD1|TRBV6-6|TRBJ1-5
TGTGCCAGCAGTTACTACCCGCCCGCGGGACAGGACGTCAATCAGCCCCAGCATTTT
CASSYYPPAGQDVNQPQHF
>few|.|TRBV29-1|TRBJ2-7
TGCAGCGTTGAAGATGAGCCCCGGCGCGAGCAGTACTTC
CSVEDEPRREQYF
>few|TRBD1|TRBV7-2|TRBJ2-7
TGTGCCAGCAGCTTAGCGCTGACAGGGACCTACGAGCAGTACTTC
CASSLALTGTYEQYF
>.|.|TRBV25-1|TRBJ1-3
TGTGCCAGCAGTGAATGGGGGGGGTTGTCTGGAAACACCATATATTTT
CASSEWGGLSGNTIYF
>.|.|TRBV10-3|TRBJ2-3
TGTGCCATCAGTGAGCAGGATACGCAGTATTTT
CAISEQDTQYF
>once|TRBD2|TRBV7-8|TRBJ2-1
TGTGCCAGCAGCCGGGGCAGCGGGGGGGTGCAGAATGAGCAGTTCTTC
CASSRGSGGVQNEQFF
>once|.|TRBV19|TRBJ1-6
TGTGCCAGTTTGCGGGATTATAATTCACCCCTCCACTTT
CASLRDYNSPLHF
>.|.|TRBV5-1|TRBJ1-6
TGCGCCAGCAGCTTGGTGGTCGGGACGGCCCTCCACTTT
CASSLVVGTALHF